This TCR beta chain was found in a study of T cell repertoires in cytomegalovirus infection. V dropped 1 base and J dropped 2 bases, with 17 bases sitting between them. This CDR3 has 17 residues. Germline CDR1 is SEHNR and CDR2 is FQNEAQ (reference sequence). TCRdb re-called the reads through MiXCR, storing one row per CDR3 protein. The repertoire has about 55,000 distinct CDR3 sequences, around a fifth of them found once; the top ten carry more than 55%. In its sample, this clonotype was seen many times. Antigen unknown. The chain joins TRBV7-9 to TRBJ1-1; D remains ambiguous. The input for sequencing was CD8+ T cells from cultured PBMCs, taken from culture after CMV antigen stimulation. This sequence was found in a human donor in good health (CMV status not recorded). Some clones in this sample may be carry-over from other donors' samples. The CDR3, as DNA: TGTGCCAGCAGCTTAGTAGATCGCACTCTGGGAAACACTGAAGCTTTCTTT. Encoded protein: CASSLVDRTLGNTEAFF. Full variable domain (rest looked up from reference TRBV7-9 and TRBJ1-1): DTGVSQNPRHKITKRGQNVTFRCDPISEHNRLYWYRQTLGQGPEFLTYFQNEAQLEKSRLLSDRFSAERPKGSFSTLEIQRTEQGDSAMYLCASSLVDRTLGNTEAFFGQGTRLTVV.